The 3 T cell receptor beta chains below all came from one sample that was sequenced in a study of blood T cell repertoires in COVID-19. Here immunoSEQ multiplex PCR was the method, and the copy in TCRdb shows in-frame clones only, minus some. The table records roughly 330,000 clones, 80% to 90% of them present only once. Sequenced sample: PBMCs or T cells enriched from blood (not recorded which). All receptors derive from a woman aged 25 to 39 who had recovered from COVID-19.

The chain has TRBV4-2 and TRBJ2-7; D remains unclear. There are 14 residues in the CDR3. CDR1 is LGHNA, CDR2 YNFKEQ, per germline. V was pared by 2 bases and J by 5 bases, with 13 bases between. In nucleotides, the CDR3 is TGTGCCAGCAGCCAAATGAATTCTCAGAACGAGCAGTACTTC. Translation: CASSQMNSQNEQYF.

The DNA for the CDR3 is TGTGCCAGCAGCCAGGGGCCCCGCTACGAGCAGTACTTC. Translated: CASSQGPRYEQYF. This rearrangement joins TRBV6-5 to TRBJ2-7; D is perhaps TRBD1 (6 bases). This CDR3 contains 13 residues. V was cut by 6 bases and J by 3 bases, with 12 bases left in between. CDR1 and CDR2 (germline): MNHEY, SVGAGI.

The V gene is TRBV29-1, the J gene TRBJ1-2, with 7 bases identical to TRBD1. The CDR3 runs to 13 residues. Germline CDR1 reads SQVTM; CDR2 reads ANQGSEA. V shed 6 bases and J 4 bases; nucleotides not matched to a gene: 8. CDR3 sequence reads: CSVPGDSSYGYTF. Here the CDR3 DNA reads TGCAGCGTCCCCGGGGACAGTTCCTATGGCTACACCTTC.